This TCR beta chain was sequenced during a study of blood T cell repertoires in COVID-19. The wider study: PBMCs, B-cell-depleted T cells, or T cells provided the cDNA or gDNA that made up the material.

Per the original methods: Estimated nucleated cell counts came from reference gene primer amplification. Some clones are missing from TCRdb's copy, which holds only in-frame ones; the method was immunoSEQ multiplex PCR. V and J calls plus clone size are reproduced from that table; the DNA served to infer D and trimming. The top ten clones hold approximately 7.3% of a sample with about 220,000 clones, roughly 84% of them seen once. The CDR3 runs 15 residues. Germline CDR1 MGHRA, CDR2 YSYEKL. J lost 8 bases, V lost 0 bases, and 6 bases had no gene match. Enrollees, about 18 to 89 years old, lived in approximately 25 US areas. Assignment of participants to cohorts was predicated upon participant-reported clinical history.

The receptor was derived from a woman aged 40 to 50 who had recovered from COVID-19. V is TRBV4-1 and J is TRBJ1-2, with TRBD1 matching 10 bases. Sequencing was performed on PBMCs or T cells enriched from blood (not recorded which). CDR3 DNA: TGCGCCAGCAGCCAAGATCGGGACAGGGGAGGAGGCTACACCTTC. This codes for CASSQDRDRGGGYTF.